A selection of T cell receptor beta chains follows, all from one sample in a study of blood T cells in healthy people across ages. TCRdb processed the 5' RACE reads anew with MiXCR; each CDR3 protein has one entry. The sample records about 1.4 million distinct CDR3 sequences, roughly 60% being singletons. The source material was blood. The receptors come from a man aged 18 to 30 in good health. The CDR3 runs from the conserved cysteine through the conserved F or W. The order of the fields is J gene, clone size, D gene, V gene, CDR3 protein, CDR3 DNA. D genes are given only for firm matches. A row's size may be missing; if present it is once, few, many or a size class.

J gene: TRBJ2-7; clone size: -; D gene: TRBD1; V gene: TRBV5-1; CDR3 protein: CASSSPLGTASYEQYF; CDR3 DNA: TGCGCCAGCAGCTCACCTCTCGGGACAGCTTCCTACGAGCAGTACTTC
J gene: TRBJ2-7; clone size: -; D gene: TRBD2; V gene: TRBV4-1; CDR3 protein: CASSQRAGAGYEQYF; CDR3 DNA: TGCGCCAGCAGCCAGAGAGCGGGGGCTGGTTACGAGCAGTACTTC
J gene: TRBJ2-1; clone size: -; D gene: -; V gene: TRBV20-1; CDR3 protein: CSASGERLTQFF; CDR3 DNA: TGCAGTGCTAGCGGCGAACGGTTGACGCAGTTCTTC
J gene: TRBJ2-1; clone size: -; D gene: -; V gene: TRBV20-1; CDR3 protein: CSVVPPRLGLNNEQFF; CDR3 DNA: TGCAGTGTTGTCCCTCCGAGACTAGGACTGAACAATGAGCAGTTCTTC
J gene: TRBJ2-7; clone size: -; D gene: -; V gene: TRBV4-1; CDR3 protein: CASSQVQGGTYEQYF; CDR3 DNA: TGCGCCAGCAGCCAAGTACAGGGGGGGACCTACGAGCAGTACTTC
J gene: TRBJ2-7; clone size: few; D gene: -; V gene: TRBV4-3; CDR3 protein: CASSQRPNYEQYF; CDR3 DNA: TGCGCCAGCAGCCAGCGGCCGAACTACGAGCAGTACTTC
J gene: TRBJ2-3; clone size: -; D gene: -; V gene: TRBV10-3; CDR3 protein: CAISRGGSDTQYF; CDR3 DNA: TGTGCCATCAGTAGAGGTGGGTCAGATACGCAGTATTTT
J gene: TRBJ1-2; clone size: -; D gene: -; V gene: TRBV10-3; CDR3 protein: CAISAFRGYGHTF; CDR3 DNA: TGTGCCATCAGTGCGTTCAGGGGATATGGCCACACCTTC
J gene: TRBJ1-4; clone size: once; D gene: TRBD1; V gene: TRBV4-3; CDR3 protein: CASSRTLQGAPNEKLFF; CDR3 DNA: TGCGCCAGCAGCCGCACGCTTCAGGGGGCACCTAATGAAAAACTGTTTTTT
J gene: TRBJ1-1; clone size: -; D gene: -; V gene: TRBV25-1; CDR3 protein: CASSERGGGGWTEAFF; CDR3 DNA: TGTGCCAGCAGTGAAAGAGGAGGCGGGGGCTGGACTGAAGCTTTCTTT
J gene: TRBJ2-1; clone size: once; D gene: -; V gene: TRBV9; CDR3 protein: CASSATSTSYNEQFF; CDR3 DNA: TGTGCCAGCAGCGCGACTAGTACTTCGTACAATGAGCAGTTCTTC
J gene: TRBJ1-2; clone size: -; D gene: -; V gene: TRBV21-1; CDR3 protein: CASSGHPGRFNYGYTF; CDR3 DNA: TGTGCCAGCAGCGGCCATCCAGGGAGATTCAACTATGGCTACACCTTC
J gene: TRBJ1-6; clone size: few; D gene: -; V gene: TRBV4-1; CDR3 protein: CASSQDIRSPLHF; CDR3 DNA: TGCGCCAGCAGCCAAGATATTCGATCACCCCTCCACTTT
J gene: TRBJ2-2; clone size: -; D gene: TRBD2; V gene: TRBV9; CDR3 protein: CASSPTMTSGNTGELFF; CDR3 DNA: TGTGCCAGCAGCCCGACGATGACTAGCGGGAACACCGGGGAGCTGTTTTTT
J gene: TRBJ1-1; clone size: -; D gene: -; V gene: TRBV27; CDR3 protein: CASSPNRGARTEAFF; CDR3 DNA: TGTGCCAGCAGTCCCAACCGGGGGGCGCGGACTGAAGCTTTCTTT
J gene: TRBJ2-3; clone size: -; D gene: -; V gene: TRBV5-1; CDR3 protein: CASSLDDSNLNTDTQYF; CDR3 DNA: TGCGCCAGCAGCTTGGATGACTCCAATTTAAACACAGATACGCAGTATTTT
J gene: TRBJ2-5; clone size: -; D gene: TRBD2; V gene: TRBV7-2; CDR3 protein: CASSRAGGLEETQYF; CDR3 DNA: TGTGCCAGCAGTAGGGCGGGGGGGCTAGAAGAGACCCAGTACTTC
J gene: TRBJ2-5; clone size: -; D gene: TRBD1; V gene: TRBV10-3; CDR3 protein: CAISLTGERETQYF; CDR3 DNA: TGTGCCATCAGTTTGACAGGGGAGAGGGAGACCCAGTACTTC
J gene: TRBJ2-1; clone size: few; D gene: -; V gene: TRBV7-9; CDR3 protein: CASSLVRGGNEQFF; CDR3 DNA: TGTGCCAGCAGCTTAGTCAGAGGGGGCAATGAGCAGTTCTTC
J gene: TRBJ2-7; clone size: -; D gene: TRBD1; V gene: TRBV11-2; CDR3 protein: CASSLVTGQGNSYEQYF; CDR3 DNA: TGTGCCAGCAGCTTAGTTACTGGACAGGGGAACTCCTACGAGCAGTACTTC
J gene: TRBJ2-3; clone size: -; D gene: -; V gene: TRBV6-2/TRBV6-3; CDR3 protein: CASSYQGFADTQYF; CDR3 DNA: TGTGCCAGCAGTTACCAGGGTTTCGCAGATACGCAGTATTTT
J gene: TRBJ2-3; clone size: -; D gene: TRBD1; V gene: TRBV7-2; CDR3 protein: CASIGTGGSDTQYF; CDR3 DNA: TGTGCCAGCATCGGGACAGGGGGGTCCGATACGCAGTATTTT
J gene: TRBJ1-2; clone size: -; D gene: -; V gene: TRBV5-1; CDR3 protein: CASSFEGFNYGYTF; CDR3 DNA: TGCGCCAGCAGCTTCGAAGGGTTTAACTATGGCTACACCTTC
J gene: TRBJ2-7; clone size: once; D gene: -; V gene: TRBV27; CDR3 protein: CASREGGRLEQYF; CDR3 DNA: TGTGCCAGCAGGGAAGGAGGGCGCCTCGAGCAGTACTTC
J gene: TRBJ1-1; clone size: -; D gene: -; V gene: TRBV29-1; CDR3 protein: CSVVGGGGNTEAFF; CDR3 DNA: TGCAGCGTTGTAGGAGGGGGTGGGAACACTGAAGCTTTCTTT
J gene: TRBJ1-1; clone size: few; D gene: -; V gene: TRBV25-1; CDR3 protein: CVCISGTREAFF; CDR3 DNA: TGTGTCTGCATTTCCGGGACGCGTGAAGCTTTCTTT
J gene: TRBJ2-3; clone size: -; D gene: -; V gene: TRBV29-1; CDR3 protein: CSVEEVRRRHTQYF; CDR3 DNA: TGCAGCGTTGAAGAAGTTCGTCGGAGGCATACGCAGTATTTT
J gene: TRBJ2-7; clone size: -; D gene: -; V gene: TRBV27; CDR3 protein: CASSIKFSGSYEQYF; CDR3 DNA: TGTGCCAGCAGTATAAAGTTCAGCGGCTCCTACGAGCAGTACTTC
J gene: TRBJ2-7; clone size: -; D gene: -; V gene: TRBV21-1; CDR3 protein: CASIRTGCEQYF; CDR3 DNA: TGTGCCAGCATCCGGACAGGCTGTGAGCAGTACTTC
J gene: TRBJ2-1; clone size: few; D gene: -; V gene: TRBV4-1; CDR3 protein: CASSQGITYEQFF; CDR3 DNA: TGCGCCAGCAGCCAAGGGATTACGTATGAGCAGTTCTTC
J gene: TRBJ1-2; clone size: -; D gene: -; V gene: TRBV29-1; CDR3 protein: CSAETGERYGYTF; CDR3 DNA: TGCAGCGCGGAGACGGGGGAACGTTATGGCTACACCTTC
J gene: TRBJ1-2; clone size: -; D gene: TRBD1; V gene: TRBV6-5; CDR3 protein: CASSYPGTGLYGYTF; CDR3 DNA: TGTGCCAGCAGTTACCCAGGGACAGGCCTCTATGGCTACACCTTC
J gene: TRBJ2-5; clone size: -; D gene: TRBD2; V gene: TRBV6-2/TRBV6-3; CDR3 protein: CASSYSGEGEREDFYNEQYF; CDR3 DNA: TGTGCCAGCAGTTACTCGGGGGAGGGGGAGCGGGAGGATTTCTACAATGAGCAGTACTTC
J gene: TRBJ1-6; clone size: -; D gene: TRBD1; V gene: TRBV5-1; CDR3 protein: CASSSTGTAGSGSPLHF; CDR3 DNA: TGCGCCAGCAGCTCGACTGGGACAGCCGGGTCCGGCTCACCCCTCCACTTT
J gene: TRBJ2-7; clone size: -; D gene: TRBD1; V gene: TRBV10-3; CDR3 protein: CATKQGSPDYEQYF; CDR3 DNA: TGTGCCACCAAACAGGGGTCTCCGGATTACGAGCAGTACTTC
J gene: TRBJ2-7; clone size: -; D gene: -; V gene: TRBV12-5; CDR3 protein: CASGLVEWEQYF; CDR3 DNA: TGTGCTAGTGGTTTGGTGGAATGGGAGCAGTACTTC
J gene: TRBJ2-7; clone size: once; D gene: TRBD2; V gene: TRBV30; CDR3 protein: CAWSGTSGNNEQYF; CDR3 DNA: TGTGCCTGGAGTGGAACTAGCGGGAACAACGAGCAGTACTTC
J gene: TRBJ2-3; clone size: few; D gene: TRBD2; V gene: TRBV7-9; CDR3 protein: CASSLSGLADTDTQYF; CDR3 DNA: TGTGCCAGCAGCTTATCCGGACTAGCGGACACAGATACGCAGTATTTT
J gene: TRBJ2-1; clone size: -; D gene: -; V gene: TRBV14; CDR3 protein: CASSPRLGLKDEQFF; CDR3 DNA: TGTGCCAGCAGCCCCAGACTAGGGCTGAAGGATGAGCAGTTCTTC
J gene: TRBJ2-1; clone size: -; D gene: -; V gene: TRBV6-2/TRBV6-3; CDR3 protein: CASSTGTPGINEQFF; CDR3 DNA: TGTGCCAGCAGTACCGGGACTCCAGGCATCAATGAGCAGTTCTTC